A single sample gave rise to the 28 T cell receptor beta chains below, sequenced in a study of CD8 T cells in Susac syndrome. An input of roughly 0.5 to 1 ug of RNA was subjected to reverse transcription using random hexamers. TCRdb itself ran the immunoSEQ multiplex PCR reads through MiXCR, one entry per CDR3 protein. Here the sample spans around 280,000 distinct CDR3 sequences, roughly 81% being singletons. The sequenced sample consisted of CD8+ T cells from PBMCs. These TCRs come from a human donor with multiple sclerosis.

The chain employs TRBV12-3 or TRBV12-4 and TRBJ2-5; D is uncertain. This CDR3 has 14 amino acids. The V end lost 0 bases, the J end lost 0 bases, and 5 bases lay between the germline ends. In nucleotides, the CDR3 is TGTGCCAGCAGTTTAGCGGTGTACCAAGAGACCCAGTACTTC. Translated, it gives CASSLAVYQETQYF.

The chain employs TRBV6-5 and TRBJ2-7, with a possible D match to TRBD1 (6 bases). The CDR3 runs 16 residues. Germline lookup yields CDR1 MNHEY and CDR2 SVGAGI. Trimming stripped 0 bases from V and 3 bases from J, with 15 bases between. CDR3 nucleotides: TGTGCCAGCAGTTACTCTCGCTCAAGGGGGATCTACGAGCAGTACTTC. Translation gives CASSYSRSRGIYEQYF.

The gene calls are TRBV28 and TRBJ2-1, with 7 bases fitting TRBD2. Trimming at V came to 6 bases and at J to 4 bases, leaving 15 bases not matched to a gene. CDR1 is MDHEN and CDR2 is SYDVKM in the germline V gene. This CDR3 has 17 amino acids. In DNA, the CDR3 is TGTGCCAGCAGCCCTACGGACGGGAGGACAATATACAATGAGCAGTTCTTC. Translated, it gives CASSPTDGRTIYNEQFF.

The chain couples TRBV20-1 to TRBJ2-7; D remains ambiguous. Germline assignment: CDR1 DFQATT and CDR2 SNEGSKA (reference sequence). The CDR3 is 11 residues long. Trimming stripped 6 bases from V and 4 bases from J, with 10 bases between. CDR3 nucleotide sequence: TGCAGTGCGAATGGGTGGTACGAGCAGTACTTC. It yields the protein CSANGWYEQYF.

The CDR3 DNA follows: TGCGCCAGCAGCCCCCCTCCGGGACTAGCAAAAGACAATGAGCAGTTCTTC. Translated: CASSPPPGLAKDNEQFF. The chain couples TRBV4-1 to TRBJ2-1, with 9 bases matching TRBD2. V lost 4 bases and J lost 5; bases outside the gene matches: 12. The CDR3 extends over 17 amino acids. The V gene's germline CDR1 is MGHRA and CDR2 YSYEKL.

V is TRBV27 and J is TRBJ1-5; D possibly corresponds to TRBD1 (6 bases). The V and J ends lost 2 bases and 0 bases respectively, with 11 bases between them. Per germline, CDR1 MNHEY and CDR2 SMNVEV (reference sequence). This CDR3 comprises 16 residues. Here the CDR3 reads CASSLAGAYSNQPQHF. Here the CDR3 DNA reads TGTGCCAGCAGTTTAGCAGGGGCCTATAGCAATCAGCCCCAGCATTTT.

This sequence joins TRBV29-1 and TRBJ2-7, with D uncertain. Germline loops: CDR1 SQVTM, CDR2 ANQGSEA. V dropped 0 bases and J dropped 3 bases, with 6 bases sitting between them. This CDR3 has 12 amino acids. As DNA, the CDR3 is TGCAGCGTTGAAGATTGGAGCTACGAGCAGTACTTC. Protein: CSVEDWSYEQYF.

The chain employs TRBV5-4 and TRBJ2-3; no reliable D call. Germline CDR1 reads SGHNT; CDR2 reads YYREEE (reference sequence). V lost 0 bases, J lost 2 bases, and 25 bases lay in between. The CDR3 extends over 20 amino acids. This chain's CDR3 is CASSLGKPADHPSLTDTQYF. CDR3 DNA: TGTGCCAGCAGCTTGGGGAAGCCTGCGGACCACCCCTCACTCACAGATACGCAGTATTTT.

This clonotype came up a few times. The chain couples TRBV28 to TRBJ2-7; D is uncertain. CDR3 size: 16 residues. V was clipped by 5 bases and J by 3 bases, with 20 bases between them. Germline lookup yields CDR1 MDHEN and CDR2 SYDVKM. DNA of the CDR3: TGTGCCAGCAGTCGCCTCGCCCATACGAGCTACTACGAGCAGTACTTC. Protein sequence: CASSRLAHTSYYEQYF.

The CDR3 nucleotides are TGTGCCAGCAGTTACGTGGGCGGGAGGTCGGGCGGGGAGCTGTTTTTT. Its translation: CASSYVGGRSGGELFF. The gene calls are TRBV6-5 and TRBJ2-2; 8 bases map to TRBD2. The CDR3 sequence is 16 residues long. The trim removed 2 bases at V and 7 bases at J, leaving 9 bases unmatched. CDR1 is MNHEY and CDR2 is SVGAGI in the germline V gene.

The gene calls are TRBV27 and TRBJ1-3; unclear D gene. V was trimmed by 3 bases and J by 0 bases, leaving 9 bases between them. This CDR3 contains 15 residues. From germline, CDR1 is MNHEY and CDR2 SMNVEV (reference sequence). The CDR3 loop reads CASSLRRDSGNTIYF. The CDR3 region has the DNA TGTGCCAGCAGTTTGAGGCGAGACTCTGGAAACACCATATATTTT.

This chain uses TRBV2 with TRBJ2-1; possibly TRBD1 or TRBD2 for D (5 bases each). Trimming removed 9 bases at V and 0 bases at J, with 18 bases between. CDR1 is SNHLY and CDR2 is FYNNEI in the germline V gene. The CDR3 has 16 residues. The DNA of the CDR3 is TGTGCCAGGAGAGGATCGGGGCTGAGCTCCTACAATGAGCAGTTCTTC. This translates into CARRGSGLSSYNEQFF. The whole variable domain, remainder taken from reference TRBV2 and TRBJ2-1, is EPEVTQTPSHQVTQMGQEVILRCVPISNHLYFYWYRQILGQKVEFLVSFYNNEISEKSEIFDDQFSVERPDGSNFTLKIRSTKLEDSAMYFCARRGSGLSSYNEQFFGPGTRLTVL.

The gene calls are TRBV27 and TRBJ2-7, with 8 bases matching TRBD2. CDR1 is MNHEY and CDR2 is SMNVEV in the germline V gene (reference sequence). Trimming cost V 5 bases and J 3 bases; bases outside gene matches: 21. The CDR3 is made up of 19 amino acids. The DNA of the CDR3 is TGTGCCAGCAGTATCCGCGCGACCAGCGGGAGAACTTTCTACTACGAGCAGTACTTC. This encodes CASSIRATSGRTFYYEQYF.

The chain combines TRBV9 with TRBJ2-1, with D hard to call. CDR3 length: 16 residues. The V gene's germline CDR1 is SGDLS and CDR2 YYNGEE. Trimming removed 4 bases from V and 4 bases from J, with 18 bases in between. The CDR3 nucleotides read TGTGCCAGCAGCCCCCGCCCCAGACTGGCTTACAATGAGCAGTTCTTC. It specifies CASSPRPRLAYNEQFF.

The chain employs TRBV20-1 and TRBJ2-5, with a weak D call TRBD1 (5 bases). The CDR3 covers 13 residues. Germline V gives CDR1 DFQATT, CDR2 SNEGSKA (reference sequence). Trimming stripped 3 bases from V and 5 bases from J, with 13 bases between. CDR3 DNA: TGCAGTGCTAGTGAAGGGGTCTGGGAGACCCAGTACTTC. Encoded protein: CSASEGVWETQYF.

The chain employs TRBV27 and TRBJ2-2, with D unresolved. Germline V gene sequence: CDR1 MNHEY, CDR2 SMNVEV (reference sequence). The CDR3 contains 13 residues. V shed 3 bases and J shed 6 bases, with 8 bases lying between them. The chain's CDR3 is CASSFARSGELFF. The CDR3 DNA reads as TGTGCCAGCAGTTTTGCTAGGTCCGGGGAGCTGTTTTTT.

The chain combines TRBV6-1 with TRBJ2-1; D is uncertain. CDR1 MNHNS and CDR2 SASEGT come from the germline V gene. The length of the CDR3 is 13 residues. V was pared by 5 bases and J by 4 bases, with 9 bases between. The CDR3 spells CASSKILYNEQFF. Here the CDR3 DNA reads TGTGCCAGCAGTAAAATATTATACAATGAGCAGTTCTTC.

This clonotype was counted a single time. The V and J genes are TRBV25-1 and TRBJ2-5, with TRBD1 matching over 8 bases. This CDR3 region has 17 residues. With V trimmed by 2 bases and J by 5 bases, 13 bases remained unmatched. Germline V gives CDR1 MGHDK, CDR2 SYGVNS. This chain's CDR3 is CASSEPSWTGLRETQYF. CDR3 DNA sequence: TGTGCCAGCAGTGAACCTAGCTGGACAGGGCTTCGGGAGACCCAGTACTTC.

The gene calls are TRBV27 and TRBJ2-7; no clear D. CDR3 length equals 14 residues. V was cut by 0 bases and J by 2 bases, with 8 bases left in between. Germline V CDR1 and CDR2: MNHEY, SMNVEV (reference sequence). CDR3 nucleotide sequence: TGTGCCAGCAGTTTATCAAGGGAAACCTACGAGCAGTACTTC. This sequence encodes CASSLSRETYEQYF.

This chain joins TRBV27 and TRBJ2-7; 10 bases match TRBD2. Unmatched junction bases numbered 6, after V lost 3 bases and J lost 1 base. The CDR3 is 16 amino acids. Germline CDR1 is MNHEY and CDR2 is SMNVEV (reference sequence). The CDR3: CASSFSSGSISYEQYF. The CDR3, as DNA: TGTGCCAGCAGTTTCTCTAGCGGGAGTATTTCCTACGAGCAGTACTTC.

The chain couples TRBV12-5 to TRBJ2-7; possible D gene TRBD2, 6 bases. CDR1 and CDR2 from the germline V gene are LGHNT and FRNRAP. Trimming cost V 10 bases and J 1 base, with 17 bases left between them. The CDR3 consists of 14 residues. The chain's CDR3 is CATSFAGPSYEQYF. The CDR3 DNA reads TGTGCTACTTCGTTTGCGGGACCGTCCTACGAGCAGTACTTC.

This clonotype was counted between two and nine times. The V gene is TRBV27, the J gene TRBJ1-2; 7 positions match TRBD1. V trimming: 4 bases; J trimming: 3 bases; junction bases outside the gene matches: 2. The CDR3 totals 13 residues. The germline V gene has CDR1 MNHEY and CDR2 SMNVEV (reference sequence). The CDR3 loop is CASSSGQDYGYTF. The DNA of the CDR3 is TGTGCCAGCAGTTCCGGACAGGACTATGGCTACACCTTC.

The chain joins TRBV19 to TRBJ1-1; D unclear. Deletions cut 6 bases from V and 3 bases from J, with 14 bases between. The CDR3 totals 14 residues. The germline gives CDR1 LNHDA, CDR2 SQIVND (reference sequence). DNA for the CDR3: TGTGCCAGTAGGTCAGTCCCTGGTGACACTGAAGCTTTCTTT. This translates into CASRSVPGDTEAFF.

This chain joins TRBV11-3 and TRBJ2-1, with 9 positions matching TRBD2. Trimming at V came to 0 bases and at J to 0 bases, leaving 6 bases not matched to a gene. This CDR3 is 18 amino acids long. Germline V gene lookup returns CDR1 SGHNT and CDR2 YENEEA. The CDR3 region is CASSLEAASGTSYNEQFF. The CDR3 nucleotides are TGTGCCAGCAGCTTAGAGGCGGCTAGCGGGACCTCCTACAATGAGCAGTTCTTC.

The chain links TRBV11-1 to TRBJ2-5; maybe TRBD2 (10 bases). The length of the CDR3 is 22 residues. The germline V and J ends were trimmed by 7 bases and 5 bases, with 41 bases remaining between them. Germline lookup yields CDR1 SGHAT and CDR2 FQDESV (reference sequence). The CDR3 DNA sequence: TGTGCCAGCACCTTTCTGGGAGGACAGGGGATAGCGGGAGGCGCCCTCCGTGAGACCCAGTACTTC. This translates into CASTFLGGQGIAGGALRETQYF.

V and J are TRBV29-1 and TRBJ2-1; 8 nucleotides match TRBD2. The CDR3 contains 14 residues. The germline V gene has CDR1 SQVTM and CDR2 ANQGSEA. The J segment lost 4 bases and the V segment lost 3 bases, leaving 5 bases of the junction unmatched. The CDR3 spells CSVESQREYNEQFF. In DNA, the CDR3 is TGCAGCGTTGAGTCCCAGCGGGAGTACAATGAGCAGTTCTTC.

The chain couples TRBV5-1 to TRBJ1-3; no clear D gene. Trimming removed 4 bases from V and 0 bases from J, with 11 bases in between. Germline V gene sequence: CDR1 SGHRS, CDR2 YFSETQ. The CDR3 loop spans 15 amino acids. CDR3 protein: CASSPDLRSGNTIYF. In DNA, the CDR3 is TGCGCCAGCAGCCCGGACCTCCGCTCTGGAAACACCATATATTTT.

This clonotype came up once. V usage is TRBV27 and J usage is TRBJ1-5; 9 bases line up with TRBD1. The CDR3 covers 16 residues. V gave up 2 bases and J gave up 3 bases; unmatched junction bases: 5. From germline, CDR1 is MNHEY and CDR2 SMNVEV (reference sequence). The CDR3 nucleotides are TGTGCCAGCAGTTTAGAGGGACAGGGTAACAATCAGCCCCAGCATTTT. Amino acids: CASSLEGQGNNQPQHF.